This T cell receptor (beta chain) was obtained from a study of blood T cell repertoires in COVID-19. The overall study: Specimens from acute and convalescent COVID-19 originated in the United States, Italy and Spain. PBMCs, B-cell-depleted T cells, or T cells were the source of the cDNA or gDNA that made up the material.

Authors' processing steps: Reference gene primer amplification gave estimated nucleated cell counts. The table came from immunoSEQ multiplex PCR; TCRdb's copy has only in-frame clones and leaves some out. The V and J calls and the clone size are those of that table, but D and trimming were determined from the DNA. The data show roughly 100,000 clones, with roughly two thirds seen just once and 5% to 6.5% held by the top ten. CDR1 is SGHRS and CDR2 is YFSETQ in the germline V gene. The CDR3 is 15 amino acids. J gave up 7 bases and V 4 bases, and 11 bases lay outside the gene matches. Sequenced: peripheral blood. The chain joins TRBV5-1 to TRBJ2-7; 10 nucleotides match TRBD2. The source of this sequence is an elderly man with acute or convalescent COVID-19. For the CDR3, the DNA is TGCGCCAGCAGCCCGCGGGCTAGCGGGAGCGGTGAGCAGTACTTC. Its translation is CASSPRASGSGEQYF.